This T cell receptor beta chain was found in a study of T cell responses to AZD1222 COVID-19 vaccine. General study results and limits: Repertoires in all cases were sampled only once the peak T cell response had passed.

With respect to this clone: Its cognate antigen is unknown.

In germline, CDR1 is SGHDN, CDR2 FVKESK. This CDR3 has 12 residues. Trimming removed 2 bases at V and 6 bases at J, with 8 bases between. The protocol was immunoSEQ multiplex PCR, while the TCRdb copy is restricted to in-frame clones and leaves out a portion. The sample comprises around 100,000 clones, nearly 95% of which are singletons, and roughly 1.8% rests with the top ten. The gene calls are TRBV14 and TRBJ2-7, with no clear D. The specimen was peripheral blood, collected on day 0 of AZD1222 vaccination. The TCR comes from an adult in good health. CDR3 amino acids: CASSQLGLEQYF. The CDR3 nucleotides are TGTGCCAGCAGCCAATTAGGTCTCGAGCAGTACTTC.